The T cell receptor beta chain under discussion was sequenced for a study of T cell responses to AZD1222 COVID-19 vaccine. Using immunoSEQ multiplex PCR, the repertoire was profiled, and TCRdb retains in-frame clones only, with some absent. The table records 110,000 or so clones, around nine tenths of them present only once. CDR1 MNHEY and CDR2 SVGAGI come from the germline V gene. CDR3 size: 15 residues. V gave up 0 bases and J gave up 4 bases, with 12 bases separating them. The table lists this clone with a few counts. This TCR derives from an adult who received the AZD1222 COVID-19 vaccine. The chain has TRBV6-5 and TRBJ1-1; D gene ambiguous. The specimen comprised peripheral blood, sampled 28 days after the second AZD1222 dose. The CDR3 here is CASSYSAGPLTEAFF. CDR3 sequence (DNA): TGTGCCAGCAGTTACTCGGCAGGCCCCCTCACTGAAGCTTTCTTT.